This passage covers 9 T cell receptor beta chains from one sample sequenced in a study of T cells in narcolepsy. Assay used: immunoSEQ multiplex PCR; TCRdb lists only in-frame clones, some missing. The sample has some 34,000 clones; 75% to 90% are singletons. The sample consisted of CD45RA- memory CD4+ T cells from PBMCs. The receptors were sampled from a human donor with narcolepsy.

The chain joins TRBV4-2 to TRBJ2-3, with 8 positions matching TRBD2. Germline loops: CDR1 LGHNA, CDR2 YNFKEQ. J was trimmed by 5 bases and V by 4 bases; bases with no gene match: 14. The CDR3 extends over 17 amino acids. The CDR3 DNA reads TGTGCCAGCAGCCCCTTAGGCGGAGCGGGGGCTGGAGATACGCAGTATTTT. Translation gives CASSPLGGAGAGDTQYF.

The chain has TRBV19 and TRBJ2-3, with D uncertain. Germline loops: CDR1 LNHDA, CDR2 SQIVND (reference sequence). V was trimmed by 7 bases and J by 2 bases, leaving 10 bases between them. CDR3 length equals 13 residues. The DNA for the CDR3 is TGTGCCAGTAAAGGGATTCCCACAGATACGCAGTATTTT. Translation gives CASKGIPTDTQYF.

This clone was seen a few times. This chain joins TRBV15 and TRBJ1-5; the match to TRBD1 covers 7 bases. Germline CDR1 and CDR2: LNHNV and YYDKDF (reference sequence). The CDR3 extends over 14 amino acids. After removal of 5 bases from V and 6 bases from J, the junction contained 7 bases not matched to a gene. CDR3 coding DNA: TGTGCCACCAGCGTACCAGGGGGGGGTCAGCCCCAGCATTTT. Its translation is CATSVPGGGQPQHF.

The chain links TRBV18 to TRBJ1-1; D is unresolved. The V gene's germline CDR1 is KGHSH and CDR2 LQKENI. The length of the CDR3 is 12 residues. V shed 6 bases and J shed 8 bases, with 13 bases lying between them. CDR3 sequence reads: CASSQGPLEAFF. The CDR3 DNA reads as TGTGCCAGCTCTCAAGGGCCCTTAGAAGCTTTCTTT.

The chain uses TRBV28 and TRBJ1-1, with no clear D. Looked up from germline, CDR1 is MDHEN and CDR2 is SYDVKM. CDR3 length: 14 residues. V was trimmed by 6 bases and J by 4 bases, leaving 15 bases between them. CDR3 DNA: TGTGCCAGCAGCGGGTGGGGTGTGAGCACTGAAGCTTTCTTT. It yields the protein CASSGWGVSTEAFF.

Here the CDR3 reads CASSTLGGAEQFF. The CDR3 nucleotides read TGTGCCAGCAGTACCCTTGGGGGGGCCGAGCAGTTCTTC. J is TRBJ2-1 and V is TRBV6-1, with D tentatively TRBD2 (7 bases). Trimming removed 5 bases from V and 10 bases from J, with 15 bases in between. Germline V lookup: CDR1 MNHNS, CDR2 SASEGT. This CDR3 comprises 13 residues.

The J gene is TRBJ1-5, the V gene TRBV19; unclear D gene. V lost 1 base and J 1 base, leaving 8 bases between the germline ends. Germline values: CDR1 LNHDA, CDR2 SQIVND (reference sequence). This CDR3 comprises 15 residues. This CDR3 reads CASSIVTQSNQPQHF. DNA for the CDR3: TGTGCCAGTAGTATAGTAACCCAAAGCAATCAGCCCCAGCATTTT.

The V gene is TRBV5-1, the J gene TRBJ2-7, with D possibly TRBD2 on 5 matching bases. This CDR3 contains 16 residues. Between the trimmed V and J ends, which lost 0 bases and 7 bases, there was a span of 20 bases. CDR1 and CDR2 (germline): SGHRS, YFSETQ. This CDR3 reads CASSLASAAITGEQYF. The DNA for the CDR3 is TGCGCCAGCAGCTTGGCCTCGGCAGCGATTACGGGAGAGCAGTACTTC.

This chain uses TRBV30 with TRBJ1-3; 7 nucleotides align to TRBD1. The V and J ends lost 1 base and 4 bases, in that order; junction bases with no gene match: 4. The germline gives CDR1 GTSNPN, CDR2 SVGIG (reference sequence). The CDR3 loop spans 14 amino acids. This chain's CDR3 is CAWSGDSLGNTIYF. The CDR3 DNA is TGTGCCTGGAGTGGGGACAGCCTAGGAAACACCATATATTTT. Together with reference TRBV30 and TRBJ1-3, the CDR3 gives the full variable domain: SQTIHQWPATLVQPVGSPLSLECTVEGTSNPNLYWYRQAAGRGLQLLFYSVGIGQISSEVPQNLSASRPQDRQFILSSKKLLLSDSGFYLCAWSGDSLGNTIYFGEGSWLTVV.